This T cell receptor (beta chain) comes out of a study of STAT5B mutations in CD4+ large granular lymphocyte leukemia (dated by TCRdb to between 2021 and 2024). Study-level background: Among healthy controls, the CDR3 'QG' motif was associated with a particular HLA allele. The TCRbeta repertoires of CD4+ T-cell large granular lymphocyte leukemia patients were compared with the TCRbeta repertoires of healthy blood donors. Flow cytometry on FACSCanto II or FACSVerse showed that the purified fractions were more than 95% pure among lymphocytes. Overall study results and their limits: The data were not HLA-matched, and the higher clonality in CD4+ T-LGLL than in CD8+ T-LGLL could be due to the relatively small sample size. Each patient's main leukemic clonotypes were private, but around 27% of these clonotypes showed up at low frequency in the non-leukemic repertoires of other patients. CD4-sorted patient repertoires appeared more clonal than healthy CD4+ repertoires, and this difference persisted after removing the putative leukemic clones. Enrichment of TRBV06-family usage was observed among the top patient clones (8/27) relative to healthy controls (2/35).

This clone has only a few counts. Its binding antigen is unknown. Base-call qualities are not available, and no considerably larger clone is one nucleotide away. The CDR3, from cysteine to phenylalanine, totals 13 residues. Left in the record is the CDR3 DNA by itself, 39 bases read in frame from the first base. Based on the germline V gene (reference sequence), the CDR1 and CDR2 sequences are MNHEY and SMNVEV. V is pruned by 6 bases and J by 10 bases, leaving 6 bases of the junction without a gene match. Buffy coats from 35 to 40 blood donors, supplied by the Finnish Red Cross blood service, were used as healthy controls. All TCR-sequenced material derived from peripheral blood: patient blood samples and healthy donor buffy coats. Ficoll-Hypaque gradient centrifugation was used to isolate peripheral blood mononuclear cells. For the healthy controls, CD4+ cells were obtained from buffy coats by magnetic purification. The Gentra Puregene Cell and Tissue kit was used for genomic DNA extraction, and quantification was performed on a Qubit 2.0 fluorometer.

The immunoSEQ assay at survey resolution was used to sequence TCRbeta rearrangements from genomic DNA. The authors' analysis ran thus. In the TCR sequencing data, the smallest productive clonotype frequency that could be detected was 2.59 x 10-5. Only productive TCRbeta rearrangements, defined as complete and in-frame sequences, were included in the analyses. Sample clonality was computed as Simpson clonality in the immunoSEQ Analyzer version 3.0. Clones were categorized by frequency as very rare, small, medium, large (1-20%) or hyperexpanded (>20%). Generation probabilities were estimated with OLGA 1.2.3, V-gene circos plots were made with VDJtools, specificities were looked up in VDJdb, and CDR3 motifs were identified with GLIPH. This is the immuneACCESS table as TCRdb keeps it, with only in-frame sequences that have V and J called. A part of the clones is gone; compared with another copy, unresolved V genes explain less than half, and the rest is unexplained. From that table come the V and J calls and clone size; the DNA was used to work out D and trimming. In this sample the table shows 30,000 to 35,000 clones, 65% to 70% of which occur a single time. Roughly 2% of the sample rests with the top ten.

Sequencing was carried out using CD4+ T cells from blood buffy coats. The rearrangement joined TRBV27 to TRBJ1-6, with 7 bases in between that match TRBD1. This clonotype originated in a human donor in good health. The encoded CDR3 is CASRDRAGSPLHF. The nucleotide sequence is given as TGTGCCAGCAGAGACAGGGCCGGCTCACCCCTCCACTTT.